A selection of T cell receptor beta chains follows, all from one sample in a study of T cells after yellow fever vaccination. TCRdb reprocessed the 5' RACE reads via MiXCR and lists one record per CDR3 protein. This table holds more than 300,000 distinct CDR3 sequences, roughly 6.8% found once. Source: PBMCs, taken approximately 40 days after the first yellow fever vaccination. All receptors derive from a man aged 18 to 30 who received the YFV17D yellow fever vaccine. The CDR3 runs from the conserved cysteine through the conserved F or W. Fields, in order: CDR3 DNA, CDR3 protein, J gene, V gene, clone size, D gene. A D gene is named only where the DNA matches it firmly. Clone size is shown for a subset of rows, as once, few, many or a class of expanded clone.

cdr3_nt: TGTGCCAGCAGTCCTGGGACTTCGGGAGCCGAAAAACTGTTTTTT; cdr3_aa: CASSPGTSGAEKLFF; j_call: TRBJ1-4; v_call: TRBV27; clone_size: few; d_call: -
cdr3_nt: TGCGCCAGCAGCTATATTACAGGGGAGGGAAATGAGCAGTTCTTC; cdr3_aa: CASSYITGEGNEQFF; j_call: TRBJ2-1; v_call: TRBV5-1; clone_size: many; d_call: -
cdr3_nt: TGTGCCAGCAGCCAAGCGTCGCGGGGTTGGGGCACAGATACGCAGTATTTT; cdr3_aa: CASSQASRGWGTDTQYF; j_call: TRBJ2-3; v_call: TRBV14; clone_size: many; d_call: -
cdr3_nt: TGTGCCAGCAGTGAATTTGGAGCGGGAGGCTACGAGCAGTACTTC; cdr3_aa: CASSEFGAGGYEQYF; j_call: TRBJ2-7; v_call: TRBV6-1; clone_size: few; d_call: TRBD2
cdr3_nt: TGTGCCAGCAGCCGGGGACTCGGCTGGGAGACCCAGTACTTC; cdr3_aa: CASSRGLGWETQYF; j_call: TRBJ2-5; v_call: TRBV5-4; clone_size: few; d_call: -
cdr3_nt: TGCGCCAGCAGCTTTGGCGGGGGTAACACAGATACGCAGTATTTT; cdr3_aa: CASSFGGGNTDTQYF; j_call: TRBJ2-3; v_call: TRBV5-1; clone_size: -; d_call: TRBD2
cdr3_nt: TGTGCCAGCAGTTACTCAGACAGAAACGAGCAGTACTTC; cdr3_aa: CASSYSDRNEQYF; j_call: TRBJ2-7; v_call: TRBV6-6; clone_size: few; d_call: -
cdr3_nt: TGTGCCAGCAGCTTAGTGCCAGAGACCCAGTACTTC; cdr3_aa: CASSLVPETQYF; j_call: TRBJ2-5; v_call: TRBV7-9; clone_size: many; d_call: -
cdr3_nt: TGTGCCAGCAGTTACTCCTTACTAGCGGGGGCCCCAGAGACCCAGTACTTC; cdr3_aa: CASSYSLLAGAPETQYF; j_call: TRBJ2-5; v_call: TRBV6-2/TRBV6-3; clone_size: few; d_call: TRBD2
cdr3_nt: TGTGCCAGCTCACGTGGACATGATAATTCACCCCTCCACTTT; cdr3_aa: CASSRGHDNSPLHF; j_call: TRBJ1-6; v_call: TRBV18; clone_size: -; d_call: -
cdr3_nt: TGTGCCAGCAGTGAAACTAGCGGGGACTCCTACAATGAGCAGTTCTTC; cdr3_aa: CASSETSGDSYNEQFF; j_call: TRBJ2-1; v_call: TRBV12-3/TRBV12-4; clone_size: many; d_call: TRBD2
cdr3_nt: TGTGCCAGCACCGGGTATATCACTCCGGGACTCCGAGAAGCTTTCTTT; cdr3_aa: CASTGYITPGLREAFF; j_call: TRBJ1-1; v_call: TRBV7-2; clone_size: few; d_call: -
cdr3_nt: TGTGCCAGCAGCCATCGGGGTAGCAATCAGCCCCAGCATTTT; cdr3_aa: CASSHRGSNQPQHF; j_call: TRBJ1-5; v_call: TRBV16; clone_size: few; d_call: -
cdr3_nt: TGTGCCAGCAGCTTAGCTGCTAGCGGGGTGGGGAGCTCCTACAATGAGCAGTTCTTC; cdr3_aa: CASSLAASGVGSSYNEQFF; j_call: TRBJ2-1; v_call: TRBV7-6; clone_size: few; d_call: TRBD2
cdr3_nt: TGTGCCAGCAGTTCAGCATCCAGGGATCAGCCCCAGCATTTT; cdr3_aa: CASSSASRDQPQHF; j_call: TRBJ1-5; v_call: TRBV6-5; clone_size: few; d_call: -
cdr3_nt: TGTGCCAGCAGCTTTGCCGATCGGGACTACAATGAGCAGTTCTTC; cdr3_aa: CASSFADRDYNEQFF; j_call: TRBJ2-1; v_call: TRBV7-2; clone_size: many; d_call: -
cdr3_nt: TGTGCCAGCAGCTCCCGGGAGAGGGGACACTTAAACTATGGCTACACCTTC; cdr3_aa: CASSSRERGHLNYGYTF; j_call: TRBJ1-2; v_call: TRBV7-2; clone_size: many; d_call: -
cdr3_nt: TGTGCCAGCTCACAGACAGCGGGGGAAGAGACCCAGTACTTC; cdr3_aa: CASSQTAGEETQYF; j_call: TRBJ2-5; v_call: TRBV18; clone_size: -; d_call: TRBD2
cdr3_nt: TGCAGTGCTAAGCGGCCCCTTAGCACAGATACGCAGTATTTT; cdr3_aa: CSAKRPLSTDTQYF; j_call: TRBJ2-3; v_call: TRBV20-1; clone_size: few; d_call: -
cdr3_nt: TGCAGTGCCCCTCCACTAGCGGGGGGTTACAATGAGCAGTTCTTC; cdr3_aa: CSAPPLAGGYNEQFF; j_call: TRBJ2-1; v_call: TRBV20-1; clone_size: -; d_call: TRBD2
cdr3_nt: TGTGCCAGCAGCTCCCCGGCTAGCGGGGGGGCTGGTACGCAGTATTTT; cdr3_aa: CASSSPASGGAGTQYF; j_call: TRBJ2-3; v_call: TRBV11-2; clone_size: -; d_call: TRBD2
cdr3_nt: TGTGCCATCAGGAAGGGGGTAGCGGGGGTGGATACGCAGTATTTT; cdr3_aa: CAIRKGVAGVDTQYF; j_call: TRBJ2-3; v_call: TRBV10-3; clone_size: -; d_call: TRBD2
cdr3_nt: TGCGCCAGCAGCAGAGGAGGCGGGACCACCGGGGAGCTGTTTTTT; cdr3_aa: CASSRGGGTTGELFF; j_call: TRBJ2-2; v_call: TRBV5-1; clone_size: -; d_call: -
cdr3_nt: TGTGCCAGCACCAGGACAGGGGCCTACGAGCAGTACTTC; cdr3_aa: CASTRTGAYEQYF; j_call: TRBJ2-7; v_call: TRBV7-2; clone_size: many; d_call: TRBD1
cdr3_nt: TGTGCCAGCAGATTGGACAGTACCCGAGGGACCCAGTACTTC; cdr3_aa: CASRLDSTRGTQYF; j_call: TRBJ2-5; v_call: TRBV6-2/TRBV6-3; clone_size: few; d_call: -
cdr3_nt: TGTGCCAGCAGTTACTCGACGGCATTGAACACCGGGGAGCTGTTTTTT; cdr3_aa: CASSYSTALNTGELFF; j_call: TRBJ2-2; v_call: TRBV6-5; clone_size: -; d_call: -
cdr3_nt: TGTGCCAGCAGTTCCTCCGGGGGGGGGGCGTCGTATGGCTACACCTTC; cdr3_aa: CASSSSGGGASYGYTF; j_call: TRBJ1-2; v_call: TRBV27; clone_size: -; d_call: -
cdr3_nt: TGTGCCAGCAGCTTAGGGGAGGGGGCCTCGTACAATGAGCAGTTCTTC; cdr3_aa: CASSLGEGASYNEQFF; j_call: TRBJ2-1; v_call: TRBV9; clone_size: many; d_call: -
cdr3_nt: TGTGCCAGCAGTTACTTGGGGCGCTCTGGGGCCAACGTCCTGACTTTC; cdr3_aa: CASSYLGRSGANVLTF; j_call: TRBJ2-6; v_call: TRBV27; clone_size: -; d_call: -
cdr3_nt: TGCGCCAGCAGCCCTGGGGGACAGGGAAGACGCCCGACAGATACGCAGTATTTT; cdr3_aa: CASSPGGQGRRPTDTQYF; j_call: TRBJ2-3; v_call: TRBV5-1; clone_size: -; d_call: TRBD1
cdr3_nt: TGCGCCAGCAGCGCCGACAGTGGCCCTGAAGCTTTCTTT; cdr3_aa: CASSADSGPEAFF; j_call: TRBJ1-1; v_call: TRBV5-1; clone_size: -; d_call: -
cdr3_nt: TGTGCCAGCAGCAAGGACAGGGGGCAAGAGACCCAGTACTTC; cdr3_aa: CASSKDRGQETQYF; j_call: TRBJ2-5; v_call: TRBV7-3; clone_size: -; d_call: TRBD1
cdr3_nt: TGTGCCAGCAGTTCCGACTTAGCGGGGGGCTCCTACAATGAGCAGTTCTTC; cdr3_aa: CASSSDLAGGSYNEQFF; j_call: TRBJ2-1; v_call: TRBV6-5; clone_size: -; d_call: TRBD2
cdr3_nt: TGTGCCAGCAAGGCCGCAGCGAATAACTATGGCTACACCTTC; cdr3_aa: CASKAAANNYGYTF; j_call: TRBJ1-2; v_call: TRBV2; clone_size: few; d_call: -
cdr3_nt: TGTGCCAGCAGCGTAACGTACCAGAACACCGGGGAGCTGTTTTTT; cdr3_aa: CASSVTYQNTGELFF; j_call: TRBJ2-2; v_call: TRBV9; clone_size: -; d_call: -
cdr3_nt: TGCGCCAGCAGCCAAGATGGATTCCTAGCCAAAAACATTCAGTACTTC; cdr3_aa: CASSQDGFLAKNIQYF; j_call: TRBJ2-4; v_call: TRBV4-3; clone_size: -; d_call: -
cdr3_nt: TGCGCCAGCAGCAGCCGACAGGGCGGCTCTGGGGCCAACGTCCTGACTTTC; cdr3_aa: CASSSRQGGSGANVLTF; j_call: TRBJ2-6; v_call: TRBV4-3; clone_size: many; d_call: TRBD1
cdr3_nt: TGTGCCAGCAGCGTACAGGGGAGGGACACTGAAGCTTTCTTT; cdr3_aa: CASSVQGRDTEAFF; j_call: TRBJ1-1; v_call: TRBV9; clone_size: -; d_call: -
cdr3_nt: TGTGCCAGCAGCGTGCTCACAGGGTACGATGAGCAGTTCTTC; cdr3_aa: CASSVLTGYDEQFF; j_call: TRBJ2-1; v_call: TRBV7-2; clone_size: -; d_call: -
cdr3_nt: TGTGCCAGCAGTCCAGACAGCGCTGAAGCTTTCTTT; cdr3_aa: CASSPDSAEAFF; j_call: TRBJ1-1; v_call: TRBV12-3/TRBV12-4; clone_size: few; d_call: -
cdr3_nt: TGTGCCAGCAGCCGGGACACCCTCTATGGCTACACCTTC; cdr3_aa: CASSRDTLYGYTF; j_call: TRBJ1-2; v_call: TRBV7-2; clone_size: many; d_call: -
cdr3_nt: TGCGCCAGCAGCTGGAGGGGTGGCCCTGATGAGCAGTTCTTC; cdr3_aa: CASSWRGGPDEQFF; j_call: TRBJ2-1; v_call: TRBV5-1; clone_size: -; d_call: -
cdr3_nt: TGTGCCAGCAGTTTCGCATGGACAGGGGGCACTGAAGCTTTCTTT; cdr3_aa: CASSFAWTGGTEAFF; j_call: TRBJ1-1; v_call: TRBV28; clone_size: few; d_call: TRBD1
cdr3_nt: TGCAGTGCTCGAGGGCCGACCGGGGAGACCCAGTACTTC; cdr3_aa: CSARGPTGETQYF; j_call: TRBJ2-5; v_call: TRBV20-1; clone_size: -; d_call: -
cdr3_nt: TGCGCCAGCAGCCAAGGGGCTAGCGGGAACTACAATGAGCAGTTCTTC; cdr3_aa: CASSQGASGNYNEQFF; j_call: TRBJ2-1; v_call: TRBV4-3; clone_size: few; d_call: TRBD2
cdr3_nt: TGTGCCAGCAGCCAAGAATTGTATGGCTACACCTTC; cdr3_aa: CASSQELYGYTF; j_call: TRBJ1-2; v_call: TRBV4-2; clone_size: few; d_call: -
cdr3_nt: TGTGCCAGCAGCTTTACCATACAGGACCACGAGCAGTACTTC; cdr3_aa: CASSFTIQDHEQYF; j_call: TRBJ2-7; v_call: TRBV5-4; clone_size: -; d_call: -
cdr3_nt: TGTGCCAGCAGCCGGACAGGAGATGAGCAGTTCTTC; cdr3_aa: CASSRTGDEQFF; j_call: TRBJ2-1; v_call: TRBV3-1; clone_size: few; d_call: TRBD1
cdr3_nt: TGTGCCAGTAGGTCAGTCAGCCTGAACACCGGGGAGCTGTTTTTT; cdr3_aa: CASRSVSLNTGELFF; j_call: TRBJ2-2; v_call: TRBV19; clone_size: few; d_call: -
cdr3_nt: TGTGCCAGCAGCCAAGGACTAGCGGGGGGCCGTGCGTCCTACGAGCAGTACTTC; cdr3_aa: CASSQGLAGGRASYEQYF; j_call: TRBJ2-7; v_call: TRBV3-1; clone_size: -; d_call: TRBD2
cdr3_nt: TGTGCCAGCAAGTCTCCAGGGAAGACCGGGGAGCTGTTTTTT; cdr3_aa: CASKSPGKTGELFF; j_call: TRBJ2-2; v_call: TRBV6-1; clone_size: few; d_call: -
cdr3_nt: TGTGCCAGCAGCATCCATTCAACCGGGGAGCTGTTTTTT; cdr3_aa: CASSIHSTGELFF; j_call: TRBJ2-2; v_call: TRBV27; clone_size: -; d_call: -
cdr3_nt: TGCGCCAGCAGCTTGGGTAGGCAACGCACAGATACGCAGTATTTT; cdr3_aa: CASSLGRQRTDTQYF; j_call: TRBJ2-3; v_call: TRBV5-1; clone_size: few; d_call: -
cdr3_nt: TGTGCCAGCATGTCGGGGGCAGATACGCAGTATTTT; cdr3_aa: CASMSGADTQYF; j_call: TRBJ2-3; v_call: TRBV28; clone_size: many; d_call: -
cdr3_nt: TGTGCCAGCAGCCCAACAGGGTTAGGCACTGAAGCTTTCTTT; cdr3_aa: CASSPTGLGTEAFF; j_call: TRBJ1-1; v_call: TRBV7-3; clone_size: -; d_call: -
cdr3_nt: TGCAGTGCTAGTGGACAGGGGGCGAGCCGGGAAGCTTTCTTT; cdr3_aa: CSASGQGASREAFF; j_call: TRBJ1-1; v_call: TRBV20-1; clone_size: few; d_call: TRBD1
cdr3_nt: TGCGCCAGCAGCCAAGATCGAGGAGGGAGGGAGACCCAGTACTTC; cdr3_aa: CASSQDRGGRETQYF; j_call: TRBJ2-5; v_call: TRBV4-3; clone_size: many; d_call: -